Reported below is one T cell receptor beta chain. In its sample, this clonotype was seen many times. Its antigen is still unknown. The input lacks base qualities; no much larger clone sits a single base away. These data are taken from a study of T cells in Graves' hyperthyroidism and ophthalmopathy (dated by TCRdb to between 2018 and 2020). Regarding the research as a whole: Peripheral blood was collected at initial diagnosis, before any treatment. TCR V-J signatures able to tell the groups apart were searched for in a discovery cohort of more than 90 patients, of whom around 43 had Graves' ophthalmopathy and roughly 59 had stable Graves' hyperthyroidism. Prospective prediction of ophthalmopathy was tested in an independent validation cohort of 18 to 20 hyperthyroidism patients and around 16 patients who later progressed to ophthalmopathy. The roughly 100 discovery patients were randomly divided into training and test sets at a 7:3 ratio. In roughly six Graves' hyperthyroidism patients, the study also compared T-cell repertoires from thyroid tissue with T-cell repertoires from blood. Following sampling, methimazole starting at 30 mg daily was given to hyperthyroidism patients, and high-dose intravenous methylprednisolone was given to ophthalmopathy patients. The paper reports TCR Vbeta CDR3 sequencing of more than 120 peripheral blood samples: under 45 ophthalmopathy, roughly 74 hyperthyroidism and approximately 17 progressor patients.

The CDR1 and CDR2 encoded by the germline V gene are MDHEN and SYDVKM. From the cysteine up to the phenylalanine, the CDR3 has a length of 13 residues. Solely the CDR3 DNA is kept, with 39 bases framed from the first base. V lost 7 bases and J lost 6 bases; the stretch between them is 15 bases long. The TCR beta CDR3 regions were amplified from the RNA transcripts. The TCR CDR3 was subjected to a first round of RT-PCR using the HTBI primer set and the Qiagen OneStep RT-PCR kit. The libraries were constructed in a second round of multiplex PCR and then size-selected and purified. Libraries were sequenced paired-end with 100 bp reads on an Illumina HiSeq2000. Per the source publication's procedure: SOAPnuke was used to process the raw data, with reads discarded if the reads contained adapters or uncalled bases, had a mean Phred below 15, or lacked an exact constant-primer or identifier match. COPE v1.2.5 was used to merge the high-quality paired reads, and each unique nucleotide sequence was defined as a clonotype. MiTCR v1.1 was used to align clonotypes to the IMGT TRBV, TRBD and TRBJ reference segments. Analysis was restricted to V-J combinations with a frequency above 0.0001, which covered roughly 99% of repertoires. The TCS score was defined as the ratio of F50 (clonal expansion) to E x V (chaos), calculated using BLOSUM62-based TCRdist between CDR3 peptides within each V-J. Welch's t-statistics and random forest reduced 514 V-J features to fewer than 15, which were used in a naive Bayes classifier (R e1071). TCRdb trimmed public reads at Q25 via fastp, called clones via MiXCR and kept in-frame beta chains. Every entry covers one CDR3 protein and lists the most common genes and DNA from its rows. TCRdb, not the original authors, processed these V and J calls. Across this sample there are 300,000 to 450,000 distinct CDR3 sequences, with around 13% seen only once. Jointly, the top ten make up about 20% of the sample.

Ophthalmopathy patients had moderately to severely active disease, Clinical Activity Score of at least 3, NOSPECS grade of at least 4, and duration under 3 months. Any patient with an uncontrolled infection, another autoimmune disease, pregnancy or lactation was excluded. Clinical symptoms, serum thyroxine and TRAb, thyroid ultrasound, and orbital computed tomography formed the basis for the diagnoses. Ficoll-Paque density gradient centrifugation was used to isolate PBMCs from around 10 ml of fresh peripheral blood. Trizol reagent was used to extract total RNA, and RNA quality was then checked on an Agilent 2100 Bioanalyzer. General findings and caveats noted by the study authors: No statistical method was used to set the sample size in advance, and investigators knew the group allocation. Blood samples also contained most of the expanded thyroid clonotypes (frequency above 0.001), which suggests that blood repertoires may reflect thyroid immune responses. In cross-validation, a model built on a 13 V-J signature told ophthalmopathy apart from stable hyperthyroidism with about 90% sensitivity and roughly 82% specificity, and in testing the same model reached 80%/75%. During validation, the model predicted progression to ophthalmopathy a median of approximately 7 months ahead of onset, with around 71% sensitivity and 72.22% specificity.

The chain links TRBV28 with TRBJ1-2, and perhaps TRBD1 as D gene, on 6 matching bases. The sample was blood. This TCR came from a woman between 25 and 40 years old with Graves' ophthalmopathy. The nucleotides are TGTGCCAGCATCACCTCCAGGGGCGATGGCTACACCTTC. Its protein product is CASITSRGDGYTF.